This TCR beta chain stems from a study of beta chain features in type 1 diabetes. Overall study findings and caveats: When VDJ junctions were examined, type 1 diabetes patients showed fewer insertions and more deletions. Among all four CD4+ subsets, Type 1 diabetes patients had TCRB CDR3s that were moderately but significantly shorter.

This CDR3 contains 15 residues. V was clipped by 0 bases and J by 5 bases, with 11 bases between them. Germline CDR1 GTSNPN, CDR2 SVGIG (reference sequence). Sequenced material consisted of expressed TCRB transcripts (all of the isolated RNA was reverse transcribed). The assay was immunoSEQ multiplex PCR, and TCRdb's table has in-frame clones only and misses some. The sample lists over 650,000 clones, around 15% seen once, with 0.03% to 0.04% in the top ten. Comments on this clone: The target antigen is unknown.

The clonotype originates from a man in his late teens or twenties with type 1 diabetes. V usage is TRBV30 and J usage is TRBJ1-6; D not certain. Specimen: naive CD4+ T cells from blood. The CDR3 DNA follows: TGTGCCTGGAGTGTTCGGGGTATAGATAATTCACCCCTCCACTTT. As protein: CAWSVRGIDNSPLHF. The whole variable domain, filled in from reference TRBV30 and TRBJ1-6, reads SQTIHQWPATLVQPVGSPLSLECTVEGTSNPNLYWYRQAAGRGLQLLFYSVGIGQISSEVPQNLSASRPQDRQFILSSKKLLLSDSGFYLCAWSVRGIDNSPLHFGNGTRLTVT.